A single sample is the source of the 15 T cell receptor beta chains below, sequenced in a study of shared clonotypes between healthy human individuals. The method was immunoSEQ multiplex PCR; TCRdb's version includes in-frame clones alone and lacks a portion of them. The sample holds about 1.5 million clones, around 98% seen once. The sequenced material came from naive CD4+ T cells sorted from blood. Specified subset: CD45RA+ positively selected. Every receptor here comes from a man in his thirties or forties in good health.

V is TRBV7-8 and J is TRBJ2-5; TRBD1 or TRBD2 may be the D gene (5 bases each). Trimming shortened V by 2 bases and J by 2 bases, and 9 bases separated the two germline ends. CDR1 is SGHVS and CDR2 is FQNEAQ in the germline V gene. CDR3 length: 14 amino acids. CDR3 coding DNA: TGTGCCAGCAGCTTATACAGGACTCAAGAGACCCAGTACTTC. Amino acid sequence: CASSLYRTQETQYF.

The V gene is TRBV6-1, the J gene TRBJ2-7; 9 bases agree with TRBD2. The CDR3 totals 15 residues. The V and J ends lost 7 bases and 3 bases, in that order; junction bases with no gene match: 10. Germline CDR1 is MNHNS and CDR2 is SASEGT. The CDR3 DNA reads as TGTGCCAGCAAAAAAGCTAGCGGGGCTGTCTACGAGCAGTACTTC. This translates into CASKKASGAVYEQYF.

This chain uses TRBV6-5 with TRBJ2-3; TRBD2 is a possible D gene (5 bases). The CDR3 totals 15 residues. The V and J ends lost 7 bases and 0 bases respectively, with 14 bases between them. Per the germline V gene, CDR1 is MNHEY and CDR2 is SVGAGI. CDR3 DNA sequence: TGTGCCAGCACCGCCTTGGGCGGGAGCACAGATACGCAGTATTTT. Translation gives CASTALGGSTDTQYF.

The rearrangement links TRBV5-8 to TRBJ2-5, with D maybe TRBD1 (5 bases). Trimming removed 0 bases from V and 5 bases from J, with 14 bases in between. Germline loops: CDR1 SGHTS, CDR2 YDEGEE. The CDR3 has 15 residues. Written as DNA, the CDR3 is TGTGCCAGCAGCTTGGGCAGGGTAGCTCGGGAGACCCAGTACTTC. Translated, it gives CASSLGRVARETQYF.

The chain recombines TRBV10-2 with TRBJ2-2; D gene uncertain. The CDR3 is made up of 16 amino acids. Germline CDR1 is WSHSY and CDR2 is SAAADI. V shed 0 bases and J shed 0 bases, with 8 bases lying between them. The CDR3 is CASSESTPANTGELFF. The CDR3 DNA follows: TGCGCCAGCAGTGAGTCTACGCCCGCGAACACCGGGGAGCTGTTTTTT.

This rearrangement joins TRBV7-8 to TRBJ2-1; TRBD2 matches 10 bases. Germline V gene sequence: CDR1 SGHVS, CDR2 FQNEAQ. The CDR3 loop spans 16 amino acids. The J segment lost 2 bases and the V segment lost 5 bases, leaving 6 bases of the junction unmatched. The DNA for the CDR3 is TGTGCCAGCAGCCAGCTTGGGACTAGCGCCTACAATGAGCAGTTCTTC. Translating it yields CASSQLGTSAYNEQFF.

CDR3 nucleotide sequence: TGTGCCACTCAGACTAGCGGGAATGAGCAGTTCTTC. This gives the protein CATQTSGNEQFF. The V gene is TRBV6-6, the J gene TRBJ2-1, with 10 bases fitting TRBD2. This CDR3 has 12 residues. V dropped 10 bases and J dropped 7; count of bases not matched to a gene: 4. Per the germline V gene, CDR1 is MNHNY and CDR2 is SVGAGI (reference sequence).

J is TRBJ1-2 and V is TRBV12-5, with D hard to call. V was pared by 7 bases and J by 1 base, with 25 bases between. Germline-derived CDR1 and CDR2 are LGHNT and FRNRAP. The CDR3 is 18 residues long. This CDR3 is CASALREVSRRHNYGYTF. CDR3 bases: TGTGCTAGTGCCCTCCGGGAGGTGAGCCGCCGGCATAACTATGGCTACACCTTC.

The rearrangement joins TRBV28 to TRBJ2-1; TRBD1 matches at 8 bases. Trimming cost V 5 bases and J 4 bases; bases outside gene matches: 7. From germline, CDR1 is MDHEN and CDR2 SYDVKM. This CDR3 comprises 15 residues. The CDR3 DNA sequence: TGTGCCAGCAGTGGTGGACAGGGTGGTTACAATGAGCAGTTCTTC. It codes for CASSGGQGGYNEQFF. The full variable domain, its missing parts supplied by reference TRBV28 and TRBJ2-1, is DVKVTQSSRYLVKRTGEKVFLECVQDMDHENMFWYRQDPGLGLRLIYFSYDVKMKEKGDIPEGYSVSREKKERFSLILESASTNQTSMYLCASSGGQGGYNEQFFGPGTRLTVL.

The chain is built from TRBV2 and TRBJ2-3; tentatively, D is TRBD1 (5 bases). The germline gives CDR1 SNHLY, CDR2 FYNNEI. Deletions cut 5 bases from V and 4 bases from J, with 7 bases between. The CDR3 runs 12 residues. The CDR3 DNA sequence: TGTGCCAGCAGTCTCAGGGCAGATACGCAGTATTTT. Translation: CASSLRADTQYF.

The CDR3 is CAITRDGTYNEQFF. For the CDR3, the DNA is TGTGCCATCACCCGGGACGGCACATACAATGAGCAGTTCTTC. The rearrangement uses TRBV10-3 and TRBJ2-1; D may match TRBD1 or TRBD2 (5 bases each). The CDR3 consists of 14 residues. V lost 7 bases and J 4 bases, leaving 14 bases between the germline ends. CDR1 is ENHRY and CDR2 is SYGVKD in the germline V gene.

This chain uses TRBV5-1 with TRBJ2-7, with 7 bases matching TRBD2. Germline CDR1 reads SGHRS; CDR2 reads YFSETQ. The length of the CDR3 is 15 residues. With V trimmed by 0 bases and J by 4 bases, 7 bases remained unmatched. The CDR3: CASSLGPSGFYEQYF. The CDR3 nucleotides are TGCGCCAGCAGCTTGGGGCCTAGCGGATTTTACGAGCAGTACTTC.

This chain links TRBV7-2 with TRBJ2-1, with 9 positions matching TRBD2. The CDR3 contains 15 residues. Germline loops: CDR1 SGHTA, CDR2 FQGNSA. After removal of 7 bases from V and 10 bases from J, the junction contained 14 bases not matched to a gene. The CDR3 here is CASIPGVAGVREQFF. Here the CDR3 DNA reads TGTGCCAGCATCCCCGGGGTAGCGGGAGTTCGCGAGCAGTTCTTC.

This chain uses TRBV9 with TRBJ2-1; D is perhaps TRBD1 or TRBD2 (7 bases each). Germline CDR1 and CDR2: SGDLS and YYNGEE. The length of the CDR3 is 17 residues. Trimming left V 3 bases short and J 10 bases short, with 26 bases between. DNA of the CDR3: TGTGCCAGCAGCGCGCAGGGGGGGATTAGCGGATTGACGGAGCAGTTCTTC. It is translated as CASSAQGGISGLTEQFF.

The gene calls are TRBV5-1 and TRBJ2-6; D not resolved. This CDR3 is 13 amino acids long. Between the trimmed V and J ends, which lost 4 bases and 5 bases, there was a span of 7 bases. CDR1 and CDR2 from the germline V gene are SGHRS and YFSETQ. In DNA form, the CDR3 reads TGCGCCAGCAGCGATGGGCGGGCCAACGTCCTGACTTTC. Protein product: CASSDGRANVLTF. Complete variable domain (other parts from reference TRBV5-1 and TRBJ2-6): KAGVTQTPRYLIKTRGQQVTLSCSPISGHRSVSWYQQTPGQGLQFLFEYFSETQRNKGNFPGRFSGRQFSNSRSEMNVSTLELGDSALYLCASSDGRANVLTFGAGSRLTVL.